This paragraph covers one T cell receptor (beta chain) sequence. Its antigen is undetermined. The missing conserved phenylalanine or tryptophan at the end of this CDR3 makes a read error likely. CDR3 and TCR beta VDJ profiling relied on a genomic DNA template. TCRdb passed the reads through MiXCR, listing each CDR3 protein once. This sample has roughly 160,000 distinct CDR3 sequences, with around 48% found just once. Per germline, CDR1 KGHDR and CDR2 SFDVKD. V gave up 3 bases and J gave up 6 bases, with 10 bases separating them. CDR3 length: 14 amino acids. Patients chosen for sequencing had shown CD8+CD57+ cell expansion by flow cytometry. Everyone among the patients had severe acquired aplastic anemia. Patients had received no therapy at the time of blood sampling. The sample is drawn from a study of CD8+CD57+ T cells in acquired aplastic anemia. Across the study: An average of about 3.4 ug of DNA was obtained from sorted CD4+ and CD8+ cells. General study findings and limits: There were twenty-nine CD8+ CDR3 sequences that occurred in both patients and controls.

This TCR derives from a human donor with aplastic anemia. This sequence joins TRBV24-1 and TRBJ2-2; possibly TRBD2 for D (6 bases). Material: sorted CD4+, CD8+, or CD8+CD57+ T cells (not recorded which) from PBMCs. The CDR3 nucleotides read TGTGCCACCAGTGATAGAAGACTAGCCGGGGAGCTGTTTTAT. Protein sequence: CATSDRRLAGELFY.